The subject of this entry is one T cell receptor (beta chain). No antigen is known for it. The data stem from a study of cytomegalovirus exposure and HLA in healthy donors. Primers for the PCR totalled 60 Vbeta and 13 Jbeta. Profiling relied on immunoSEQ multiplex PCR, and the TCRdb table lists in-frame clones only, not all of them. The data contain about 94,000 clones, roughly 77% of them seen just once; the ten biggest clones take up around 10%. Overall study findings and caveats: The investigators catalogued 164 TCR beta chains as cytomegalovirus-associated. After further analysis at a later stage, 16,951 TCR beta sequences were associated with HLA alleles at 0.05 false discovery rate.

Germline V gives CDR1 LNHDA, CDR2 SQIVND (reference sequence). With 4 bases clipped from V and 9 bases from J, the junction kept 8 bases outside the gene matches. The CDR3 is 15 residues long. Specimen: PBMCs. This TCR derives from a human donor in good health. The chain couples TRBV19 to TRBJ1-6; 8 positions agree with TRBD1. CDR3 sequence: CASSTGTGYRSPLHF. The CDR3 nucleotides are TGTGCCAGTAGTACCGGGACAGGTTACCGTTCACCCCTCCACTTT.